This TCR beta chain was sequenced during a study of OX40 agonist ivuxolimab in advanced cancers. Overall study context: Partial response was recorded in three patients: one hepatocellular carcinoma and two cutaneous melanoma cases.

Notes on this clone: Its antigen remains unidentified.

Autoimmune disease history or systemic immunosuppression led to patient exclusion. The protocol was immunoSEQ multiplex PCR, while the TCRdb copy is restricted to in-frame clones and leaves out a portion. The table includes approximately 50,000 clones, roughly 80% detected once. Overall study results and limits: The work left the antigen specificity of expanded peripheral T cells undetermined. The authors also found low normalized T-cell clonal expansion in some nonresponders.

Trimming took off 0 bases at V and 6 bases at J, with 8 bases between the two ends. This CDR3 has 13 residues. CDR1 is LGHNA and CDR2 is YNFKEQ in the germline V gene. This TCR was sampled from an adult with an advanced solid tumor such as melanoma, head and neck, liver or kidney cancer. V usage is TRBV4-2 and J usage is TRBJ1-1; no reliable D call. The sequenced sample was CD4+ or CD8+ T cells sorted from blood, obtained in a trial of the OX40 agonist ivuxolimab. The DNA for the CDR3 is TGTGCCAGCAGCCAAGATCTTGATGCTGAAGCTTTCTTT. Protein sequence: CASSQDLDAEAFF.